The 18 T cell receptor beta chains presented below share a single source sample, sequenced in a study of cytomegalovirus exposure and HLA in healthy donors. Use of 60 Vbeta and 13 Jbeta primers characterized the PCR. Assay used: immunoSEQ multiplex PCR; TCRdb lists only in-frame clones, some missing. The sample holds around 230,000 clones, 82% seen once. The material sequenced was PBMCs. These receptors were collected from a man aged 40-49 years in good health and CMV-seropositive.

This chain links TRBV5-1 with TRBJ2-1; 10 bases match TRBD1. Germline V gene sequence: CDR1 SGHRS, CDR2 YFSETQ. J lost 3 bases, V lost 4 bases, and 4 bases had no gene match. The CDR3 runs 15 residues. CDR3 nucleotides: TGCGCCAGCAGCGGGGGACAGGGGCTCTACAATGAGCAGTTCTTC. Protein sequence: CASSGGQGLYNEQFF.

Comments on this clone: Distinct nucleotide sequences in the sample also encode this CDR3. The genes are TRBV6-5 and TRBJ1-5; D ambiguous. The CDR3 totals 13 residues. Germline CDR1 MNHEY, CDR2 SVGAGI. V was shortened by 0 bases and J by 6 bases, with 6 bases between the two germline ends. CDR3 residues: CASSYSVSQPQHF. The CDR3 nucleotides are TGTGCCAGCAGTTACTCGGTTAGTCAGCCCCAGCATTTT.

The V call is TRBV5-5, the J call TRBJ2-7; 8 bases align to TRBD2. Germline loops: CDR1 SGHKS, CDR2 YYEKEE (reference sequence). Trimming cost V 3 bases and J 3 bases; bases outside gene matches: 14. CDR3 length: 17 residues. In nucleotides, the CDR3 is TGTGCCAGCAGCTCCGCGCCCTCTGAGGGACTAGGCTACGAGCAGTACTTC. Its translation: CASSSAPSEGLGYEQYF.

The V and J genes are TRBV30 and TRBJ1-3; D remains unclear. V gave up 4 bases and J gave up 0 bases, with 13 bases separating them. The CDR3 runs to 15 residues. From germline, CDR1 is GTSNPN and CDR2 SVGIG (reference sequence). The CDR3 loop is CAWMPPFSSGNTIYF. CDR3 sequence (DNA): TGTGCCTGGATGCCCCCTTTTAGCTCTGGAAACACCATATATTTT.

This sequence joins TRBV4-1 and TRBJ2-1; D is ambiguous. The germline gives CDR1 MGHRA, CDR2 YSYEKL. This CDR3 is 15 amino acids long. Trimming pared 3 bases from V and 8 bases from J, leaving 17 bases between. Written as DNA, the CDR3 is TGCGCCAGCAGCCAGGCGGCCCTGGAGCTTGATGAGCAGTTCTTC. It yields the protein CASSQAALELDEQFF.

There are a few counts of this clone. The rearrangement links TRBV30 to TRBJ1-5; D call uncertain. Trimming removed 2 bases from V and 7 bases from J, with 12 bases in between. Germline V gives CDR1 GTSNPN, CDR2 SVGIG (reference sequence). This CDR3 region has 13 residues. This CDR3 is CAWSSSGIQPQHF. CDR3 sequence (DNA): TGTGCCTGGAGTTCCAGTGGTATACAGCCCCAGCATTTT.

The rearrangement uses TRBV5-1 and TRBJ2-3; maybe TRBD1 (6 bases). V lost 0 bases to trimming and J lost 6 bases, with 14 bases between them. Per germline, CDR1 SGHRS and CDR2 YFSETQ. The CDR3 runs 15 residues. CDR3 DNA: TGCGCCAGCAGCTTGGTCGCAGGGGAGAGGGATACGCAGTATTTT. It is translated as CASSLVAGERDTQYF.

The DNA for the CDR3 is TGTGCCAGCAGAAGCCAGACAGGGATTGGCTATGGCTACACCTTC. The encoded protein is CASRSQTGIGYGYTF. The J gene is TRBJ1-2, the V gene TRBV6-5, with 7 bases lining up with TRBD1. Per the germline V gene, CDR1 is MNHEY and CDR2 is SVGAGI. This CDR3 has 15 amino acids. After removal of 6 bases from V and 4 bases from J, the junction contained 11 bases not matched to a gene.

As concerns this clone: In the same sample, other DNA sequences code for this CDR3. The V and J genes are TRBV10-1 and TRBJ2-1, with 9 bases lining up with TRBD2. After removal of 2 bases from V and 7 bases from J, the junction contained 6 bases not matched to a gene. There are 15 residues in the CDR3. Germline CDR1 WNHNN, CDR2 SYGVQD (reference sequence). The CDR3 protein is CASSERGLARNEQFF. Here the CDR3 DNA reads TGCGCCAGCAGTGAGAGGGGACTAGCAAGAAATGAGCAGTTCTTC.

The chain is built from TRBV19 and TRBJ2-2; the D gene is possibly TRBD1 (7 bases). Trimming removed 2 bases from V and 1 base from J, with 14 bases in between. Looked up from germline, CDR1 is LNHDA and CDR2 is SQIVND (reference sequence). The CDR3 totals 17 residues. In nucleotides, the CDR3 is TGTGCCAGTAGTATACGGAGGGGGCCACTGAACACCGGGGAGCTGTTTTTT. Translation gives CASSIRRGPLNTGELFF.

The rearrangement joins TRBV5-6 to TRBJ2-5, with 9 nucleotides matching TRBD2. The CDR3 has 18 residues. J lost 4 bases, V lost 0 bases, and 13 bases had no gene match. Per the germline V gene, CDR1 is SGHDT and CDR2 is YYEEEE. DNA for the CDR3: TGTGCCAGCAGCTTGGAGGGCGGGAGGGCCAGGGCAAGAGAGACCCAGTACTTC. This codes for CASSLEGGRARARETQYF.

CDR3 in DNA: TGTGCCAGCAGCTTGGCCGGCTCTCAGGGGGCTAGGGTTGAAAAACTGTTTTTT. Its translation: CASSLAGSQGARVEKLFF. The chain links TRBV5-6 to TRBJ1-4, with 8 positions matching TRBD1. V was clipped by 0 bases and J by 7 bases; unmatched bases: 14. The V gene's germline CDR1 is SGHDT and CDR2 YYEEEE. The CDR3 has 18 residues.

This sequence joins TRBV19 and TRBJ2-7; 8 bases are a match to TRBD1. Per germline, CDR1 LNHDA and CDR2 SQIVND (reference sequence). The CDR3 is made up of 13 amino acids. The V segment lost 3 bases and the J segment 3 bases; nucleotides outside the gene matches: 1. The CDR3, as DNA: TGTGCCAGTAGTATCGACAGGGGCTACGAGCAGTACTTC. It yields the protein CASSIDRGYEQYF.

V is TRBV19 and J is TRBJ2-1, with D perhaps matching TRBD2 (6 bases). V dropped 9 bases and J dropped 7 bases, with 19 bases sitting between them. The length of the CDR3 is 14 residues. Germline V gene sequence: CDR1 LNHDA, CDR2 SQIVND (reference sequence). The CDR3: CASEYGSGENEQFF. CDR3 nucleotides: TGTGCCAGCGAGTACGGGTCGGGAGAGAATGAGCAGTTCTTC.

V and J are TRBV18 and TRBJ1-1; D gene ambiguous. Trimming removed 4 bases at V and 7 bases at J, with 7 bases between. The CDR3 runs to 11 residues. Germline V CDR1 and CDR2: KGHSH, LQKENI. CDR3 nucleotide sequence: TGTGCCAGCTCACTCGGAGGTGAAGCTTTCTTT. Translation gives CASSLGGEAFF.

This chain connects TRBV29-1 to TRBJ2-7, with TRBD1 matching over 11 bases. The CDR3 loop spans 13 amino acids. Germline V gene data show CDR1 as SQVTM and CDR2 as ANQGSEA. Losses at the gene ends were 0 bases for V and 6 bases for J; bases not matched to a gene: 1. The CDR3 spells CSVEEDRGREQYF. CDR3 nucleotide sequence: TGCAGCGTTGAAGAGGACAGGGGGCGCGAGCAGTACTTC.

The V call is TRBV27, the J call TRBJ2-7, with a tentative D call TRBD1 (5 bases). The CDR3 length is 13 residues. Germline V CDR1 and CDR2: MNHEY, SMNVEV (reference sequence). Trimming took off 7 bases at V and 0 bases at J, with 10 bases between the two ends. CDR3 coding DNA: TGTGCCAGCACCCCGACAGACTCCTACGAGCAGTACTTC. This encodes CASTPTDSYEQYF.

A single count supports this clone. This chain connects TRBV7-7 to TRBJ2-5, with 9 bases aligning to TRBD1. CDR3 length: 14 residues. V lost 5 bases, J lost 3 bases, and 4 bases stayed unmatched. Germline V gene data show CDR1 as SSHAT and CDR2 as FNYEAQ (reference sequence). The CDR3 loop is CASSPGTGKETQYF. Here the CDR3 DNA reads TGTGCCAGCAGCCCAGGGACAGGGAAAGAGACCCAGTACTTC.